These 10 T cell receptor beta chains were all obtained from the same sample, sequenced in a study of blood T cells in healthy people across ages (dated by TCRdb to between 2014 and 2017). Libraries came from 5' RACE. The sequencer listed for this sample is Illumina HiSeq 2500. A second PCR of roughly 6 to 11 cycles was run with a J-beta primer mix and a sample-barcoded 5' primer. TCRdb reprocessing: public reads trimmed at Q25 with fastp, clones called with MiXCR, in-frame beta chains kept. Rows are combined by CDR3 protein, so each entry shows the most common genes and DNA. Present in this sample are under 750,000 distinct CDR3 sequences, 40% to 50% of which were seen just once. Roughly 25% of the sample belongs to the ten largest clones. The material sequenced was blood. These receptors were taken from a man aged 80 or over in good health.

This clonotype was seen a few times. V usage is TRBV10-3 and J usage is TRBJ2-1; 11 bases map to TRBD1. Germline V CDR1 and CDR2: ENHRY, SYGVKD. Germline trimming cut 7 bases from V and 8 bases from J; bases unmatched to any gene: 19. This CDR3 has 18 residues. The CDR3 DNA reads TGTGCCATCAAGACCGGGACAGGGGGTACGGGATACGGGGATGAGCAGTTCTTC. Its protein product is CAIKTGTGGTGYGDEQFF.

The chain uses TRBV29-1 and TRBJ2-1; 8 bases are shared with TRBD2. The ends lost 4 bases at V and 7 bases at J; junction bases unmatched: 3. The CDR3 runs 12 residues. Germline V gene data show CDR1 as SQVTM and CDR2 as ANQGSEA. The CDR3: CSVAGGSNEQFF. As DNA, the CDR3 is TGCAGCGTTGCGGGGGGGAGTAATGAGCAGTTCTTC.

This clonotype was counted a single time. The chain joins TRBV7-3 to TRBJ2-7, with 8 bases fitting TRBD2. Germline trimming cut 4 bases from V and 7 bases from J; bases unmatched to any gene: 12. The CDR3 is 15 amino acids. The germline gives CDR1 SGHTA, CDR2 FQGTGA. The DNA of the CDR3 is TGTGCCAGCAGCTCCCTTAGAGCGGGAGCCAATGAGCAGTACTTC. It encodes CASSSLRAGANEQYF.

The chain recombines TRBV20-1 with TRBJ1-2; D call uncertain. CDR3 length: 15 residues. Germline-derived CDR1 and CDR2 are DFQATT and SNEGSKA (reference sequence). V lost 3 bases and J lost 0, with 14 bases in between. Here the CDR3 DNA reads TGCAGTGCTAGGACCCCTCGTCCTGCTAACTATGGCTACACCTTC. Translating it yields CSARTPRPANYGYTF.

The genes are TRBV5-4 and TRBJ2-5, with D possibly matching TRBD2 (6 bases). Trimming pared 3 bases from V and 4 bases from J, leaving 10 bases between. CDR1 SGHNT and CDR2 YYREEE come from the germline V gene (reference sequence). The CDR3 sequence is 13 residues long. The CDR3, as DNA: TGTGCCAGCAGCTGGGAGGCGGGAGAGACCCAGTACTTC. This sequence encodes CASSWEAGETQYF.

The chain uses TRBV10-3 and TRBJ1-1; D possibly corresponds to TRBD1 (5 bases). V lost 3 bases and J 7 bases, leaving 15 bases between the germline ends. Per the germline V gene, CDR1 is ENHRY and CDR2 is SYGVKD. The CDR3 spans 14 residues. CDR3 loop: CAISEGVRESEAFF. The CDR3 DNA sequence: TGTGCCATCAGTGAAGGGGTTCGGGAGAGTGAAGCTTTCTTT.

The DNA for the CDR3 is TGTGCCACCAGTCCGGATAAAGGCAGTACCACTAACTATGGCTACACCTTC. Amino acid sequence: CATSPDKGSTTNYGYTF. The genes are TRBV15 and TRBJ1-2; D remains unclear. The CDR3 is 17 residues long. V lost 6 bases and J lost 0, with 20 bases in between. Germline V lookup: CDR1 LNHNV, CDR2 YYDKDF (reference sequence).

The chain is built from TRBV29-1 and TRBJ2-1, with 9 bases aligning to TRBD2. The V segment lost 4 bases and the J segment 1 base; nucleotides outside the gene matches: 11. The CDR3 consists of 17 residues. Looked up from germline, CDR1 is SQVTM and CDR2 is ANQGSEA. In nucleotides, the CDR3 is TGCAGCGTTGTAGTAGCGGGGGTCCGGGGGTCCTACAATGAGCAGTTCTTC. This codes for CSVVVAGVRGSYNEQFF.

This clonotype was counted a few times. CDR3 region: CSATTVPSYEQYF. The CDR3 DNA is TGCAGCGCCACCACAGTGCCCTCCTACGAGCAGTACTTC. The chain carries TRBV29-1 and TRBJ2-7, with D uncertain. The CDR3 has 13 residues. Germline assignment: CDR1 SQVTM and CDR2 ANQGSEA. V lost 7 bases and J 0 bases, leaving 13 bases between the germline ends.

This clonotype was picked up many times. This chain uses TRBV27 with TRBJ2-7; 8 nucleotides match TRBD2. This CDR3 is built from 16 residues. The V segment lost 0 bases and the J segment 6 bases; nucleotides outside the gene matches: 10. Germline CDR1 and CDR2: MNHEY and SMNVEV (reference sequence). This CDR3 is CASSLSGREGLSEQYF. As DNA, the CDR3 is TGTGCCAGCAGTTTATCTGGTCGGGAGGGCCTATCCGAGCAGTACTTC.